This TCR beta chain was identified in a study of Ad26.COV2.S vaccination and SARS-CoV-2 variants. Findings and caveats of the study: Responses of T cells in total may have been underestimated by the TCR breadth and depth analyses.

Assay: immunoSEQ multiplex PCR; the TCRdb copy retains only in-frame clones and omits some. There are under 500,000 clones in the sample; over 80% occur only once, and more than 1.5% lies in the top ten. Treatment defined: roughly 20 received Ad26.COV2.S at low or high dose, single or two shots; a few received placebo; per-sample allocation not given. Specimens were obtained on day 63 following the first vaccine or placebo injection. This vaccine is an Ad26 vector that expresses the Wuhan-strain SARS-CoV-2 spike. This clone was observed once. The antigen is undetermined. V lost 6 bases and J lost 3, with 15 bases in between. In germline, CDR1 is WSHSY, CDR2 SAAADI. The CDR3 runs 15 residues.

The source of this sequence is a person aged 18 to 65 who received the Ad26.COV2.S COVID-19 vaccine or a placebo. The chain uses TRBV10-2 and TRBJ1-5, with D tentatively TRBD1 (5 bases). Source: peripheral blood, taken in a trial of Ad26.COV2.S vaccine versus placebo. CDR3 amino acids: CASSKAGFNNQPQHF. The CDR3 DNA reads TGCGCCAGCAGCAAGGCAGGGTTCAACAATCAGCCCCAGCATTTT.